The clone carrying this TCR beta chain appeared a single time. Its target is not known. These data are taken from a study of CD8+CD57+ T cells in acquired aplastic anemia. Study results and caveats: CD8+ Simpson's diversity in patients was not significantly different from that in controls.

Germline V CDR1 and CDR2: LNHNV, YYDKDF (reference sequence). Losses at the gene ends were 4 bases for V and 5 bases for J; bases not matched to a gene: 2. CDR3 size: 14 residues. Before being chosen for sequencing, patients had shown CD8+CD57+ cell expansion by flow cytometry. Patients had not yet gotten any therapy when their blood was taken for sampling. Profiling of TCR beta VDJ combinations and CDR3 sequences used genomic DNA as template. In TCRdb, the reads were re-called with MiXCR into one record per CDR3 protein. The repertoire has around 430,000 distinct CDR3 sequences, 25% to 40% of them found once; the top ten carry less than 1%.

The sample was sorted CD4+, CD8+, or CD8+CD57+ T cells (not recorded which) from PBMCs. V and J are TRBV15 and TRBJ2-1; 10 bases agree with TRBD2. The sequence came from a human donor with aplastic anemia. In nucleotides, the CDR3 is TGTGCCACCAGCACCGGACTAGCGGACAATGAGCAGTTCTTC. Translated: CATSTGLADNEQFF.